Sequencing of this T cell receptor (beta chain) was carried out in a study of PD-1 and CTLA-4 blockade in melanoma. This CDR3 is built from 13 residues. Germline CDR1 reads SGHVS; CDR2 reads FNYEAQ. V was clipped by 2 bases and J by 1 base, with 5 bases between them. Data came from immunoSEQ multiplex PCR; TCRdb stores just in-frame clones and leaves some out. The sample has some 21,000 clones; approximately 88% are singletons. This clonotype originated in a human donor with melanoma. The J gene is TRBJ1-1, the V gene TRBV7-6; D gene unclear. The sample in question was CD8+ T cells from peripheral blood, obtained before anti-PD-1 treatment. CDR3 protein: CASSLQGNTEAFF. In DNA, the CDR3 is TGTGCCAGCAGCTTACAAGGGAACACTGAAGCTTTCTTT.